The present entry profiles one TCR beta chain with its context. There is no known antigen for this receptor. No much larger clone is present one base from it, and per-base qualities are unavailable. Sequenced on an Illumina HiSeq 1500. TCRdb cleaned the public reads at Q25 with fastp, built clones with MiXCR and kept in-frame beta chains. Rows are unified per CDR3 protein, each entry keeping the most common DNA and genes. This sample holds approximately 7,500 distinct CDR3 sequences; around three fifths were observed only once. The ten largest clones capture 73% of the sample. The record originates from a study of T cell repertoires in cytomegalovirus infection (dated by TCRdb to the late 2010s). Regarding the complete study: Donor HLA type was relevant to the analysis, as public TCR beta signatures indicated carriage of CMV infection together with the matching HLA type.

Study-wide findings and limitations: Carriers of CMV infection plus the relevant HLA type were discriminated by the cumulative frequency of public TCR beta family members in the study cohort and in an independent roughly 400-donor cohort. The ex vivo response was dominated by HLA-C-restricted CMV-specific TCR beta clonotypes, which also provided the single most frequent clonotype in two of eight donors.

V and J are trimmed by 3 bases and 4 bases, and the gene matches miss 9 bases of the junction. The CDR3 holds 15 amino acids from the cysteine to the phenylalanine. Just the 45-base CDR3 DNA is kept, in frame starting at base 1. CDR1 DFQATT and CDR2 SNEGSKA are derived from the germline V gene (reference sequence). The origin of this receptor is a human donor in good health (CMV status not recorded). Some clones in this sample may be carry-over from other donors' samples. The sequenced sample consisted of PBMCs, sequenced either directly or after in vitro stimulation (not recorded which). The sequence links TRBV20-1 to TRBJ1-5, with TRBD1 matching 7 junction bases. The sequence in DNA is TGCAGTGCTAGCACAGGGGTTAATTGGAATCAGCCCCAGCATTTT. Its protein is CSASTGVNWNQPQHF.